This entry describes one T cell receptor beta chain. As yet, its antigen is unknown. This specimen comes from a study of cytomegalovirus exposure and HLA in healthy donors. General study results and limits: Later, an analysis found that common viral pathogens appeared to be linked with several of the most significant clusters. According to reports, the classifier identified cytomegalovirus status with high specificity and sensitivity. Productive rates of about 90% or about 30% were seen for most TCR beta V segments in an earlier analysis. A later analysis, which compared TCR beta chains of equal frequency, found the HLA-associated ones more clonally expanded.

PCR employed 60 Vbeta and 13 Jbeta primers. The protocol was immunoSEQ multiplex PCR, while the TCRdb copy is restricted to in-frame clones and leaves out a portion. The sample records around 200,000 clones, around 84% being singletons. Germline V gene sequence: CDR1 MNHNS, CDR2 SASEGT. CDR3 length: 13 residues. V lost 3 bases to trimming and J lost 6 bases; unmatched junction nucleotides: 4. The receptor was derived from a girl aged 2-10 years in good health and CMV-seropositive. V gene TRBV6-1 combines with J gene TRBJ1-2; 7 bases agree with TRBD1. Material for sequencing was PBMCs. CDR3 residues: CASSERGLHGYTF. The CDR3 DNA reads TGTGCCAGCAGTGAGAGGGGGCTGCATGGCTACACCTTC.